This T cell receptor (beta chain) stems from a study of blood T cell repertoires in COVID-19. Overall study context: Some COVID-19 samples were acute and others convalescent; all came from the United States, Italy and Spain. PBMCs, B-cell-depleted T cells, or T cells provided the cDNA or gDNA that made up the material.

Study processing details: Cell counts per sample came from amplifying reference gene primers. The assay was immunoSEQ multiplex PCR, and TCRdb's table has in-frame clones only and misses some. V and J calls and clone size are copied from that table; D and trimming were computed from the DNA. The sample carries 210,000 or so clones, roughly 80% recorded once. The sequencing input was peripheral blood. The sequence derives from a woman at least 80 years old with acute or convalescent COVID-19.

CDR3 DNA: TGTGCCAGCAGCCAAGGCCGATTCAGGGGAGAGACCCAGTACTTC. Its protein product is CASSQGRFRGETQYF. This chain connects TRBV3-1 (or the pseudogene TRBV3-2) to TRBJ2-5, with D possibly being TRBD1 (6 bases). V was trimmed by 1 base and J by 4 bases, leaving 13 bases between them. The CDR3 is made up of 15 amino acids. CDR1 and CDR2 from the germline V gene are LGHDT and YNNKEL (reference sequence).